These T cell receptor beta chains were read from a single sample in a study of Tregs in tolerant kidney transplant recipients. Using immunoSEQ multiplex PCR, the repertoire was profiled, and TCRdb retains in-frame clones only, with some absent. Of roughly 120,000 clones in the sample, about 90% were seen once. Sequencing was done on a sample of CD4+ T cells from blood. The receptors derive from a human donor in good health. Both conserved end residues are part of each CDR3. D genes are given only for firm matches.

V gene	J gene	D gene	CDR3 protein
TRBV5-1	TRBJ2-1	TRBD2	CASSPASGKDEQFF
TRBV5-1	TRBJ1-2	TRBD1	CASSPQSGQGTYGYTF
TRBV7-8	TRBJ2-7	.	CASSLFGRTGYEQYF
TRBV5-6	TRBJ2-3	.	CASSLVGSQGLGDTQYF
TRBV10-3	TRBJ1-3	TRBD1	CAIRELTGSGNTIYF
TRBV29-1	TRBJ2-6	.	CSVAQNSGANVLTF
TRBV7-9	TRBJ1-1	TRBD1	CASSSGTGKEKNTEAFF
TRBV5-1	TRBJ1-3	.	CASSLVAGGGSGNTIYF
TRBV14	TRBJ2-5	.	CASSQGGNLAFGQETQYF
TRBV30	TRBJ1-5	.	CAWSVGRVSDSNQPQHF
TRBV15	TRBJ2-7	TRBD2	CATSRETGLAGNEQYF
TRBV28	TRBJ2-7	.	CASSSPYEQYF
TRBV6-1	TRBJ1-2	.	CASSFRGAGHGYTF
TRBV18	TRBJ1-1	TRBD1	CASSPLTGIYTEAFF
TRBV18	TRBJ1-2	.	CASSPPRGTRTPVYYGYTF
TRBV7-9	TRBJ2-1	.	CASSLALPYEQFF
TRBV30	TRBJ1-1	.	CAWSPRTWGNTEAFF
TRBV5-4	TRBJ2-7	TRBD2	CASSLGGGGSTYEQYF
TRBV5-4	TRBJ1-6	TRBD1	CASSLSLGTGIGSPLHF
TRBV11-2	TRBJ1-1	.	CASRLPAGYEAFF
TRBV9	TRBJ2-1	TRBD2	CASSVGLAGINEQFF
TRBV6-5	TRBJ1-3	.	CASSGGTAGNTIYF
TRBV7-2	TRBJ2-7	TRBD1	CASSAHTGDYEQYF
TRBV11-2	TRBJ2-5	.	CASSLGRETQYF
TRBV4-2	TRBJ2-3	TRBD2	CASSLASGRGSSTDTQYF
TRBV19	TRBJ1-3	.	CASSPGTRFSGNTIYF
TRBV7-8	TRBJ1-5	.	CASSLVGGANQPQHF
TRBV19	TRBJ1-4	TRBD1	CASSIGTGATNEKLFF
TRBV2	TRBJ2-3	.	CASSSALSTDTQYF
TRBV19	TRBJ1-6	TRBD1	CASSIRTGSSYNSPLHF
TRBV19	TRBJ2-2	TRBD1	CASSPPGQSTGELFF
TRBV7-7	TRBJ2-3	TRBD2	CASSLGLAGADTQYF
TRBV2	TRBJ2-5	.	CASTLQETQYF
TRBV7-4	TRBJ1-3	.	CATAPHPSGWRAGNTIYF
TRBV5-1	TRBJ2-3	.	CASRDHGSTDTQYF
TRBV20-1	TRBJ2-1	.	CSARGGNEQFF
TRBV18	TRBJ2-3	TRBD2	CASSPRLAGEDTQYF
TRBV5-1	TRBJ2-7	.	CASSLERAYEQYF
TRBV19	TRBJ1-5	TRBD1	CASRNMGQGRGQPQHF
TRBV5-1	TRBJ1-1	.	CASSQNRIWTEAFF
TRBV9	TRBJ2-3	TRBD1	CASSPYRGHTDTQYF
TRBV5-8	TRBJ2-5	TRBD1	CASSLLQGAGETQYF
TRBV18	TRBJ1-4	TRBD1	CASSPRQGNEKLFF
TRBV7-9	TRBJ1-5	.	CASSLVGGQPQHF
TRBV30	TRBJ2-7	.	CAWDYRYEQYF
TRBV11-3	TRBJ1-4	TRBD1	CASSKDRVMDEKLFF
TRBV5-4	TRBJ2-7	TRBD2	CASSSRVAGVPYEQYF
TRBV18	TRBJ1-2	.	CASSPRQEDGYTF
TRBV7-9	TRBJ1-1	.	CASSFSQGDGAFF
TRBV4-2	TRBJ2-7	TRBD1	CASSQDAQGAYEQYF